This passage covers 5 T cell receptor beta chains from one sample sequenced in a study of CD8 T cells in Susac syndrome. Reverse transcription of about 0.45 to 1 ug RNA used random hexamers. Using its own MiXCR run on the immunoSEQ multiplex PCR reads, TCRdb lists one record per CDR3 protein. The sample shows about 200,000 distinct CDR3 sequences, 90% to 95% of them seen only once. The material sequenced was CD8+ T cells from PBMCs. The receptors were sampled from a human donor with multiple sclerosis.

This chain links TRBV12-3 or TRBV12-4 with TRBJ2-3; the D is unclear. The CDR3 has 14 amino acids. Trimming pared 5 bases from V and 6 bases from J, leaving 15 bases between. This CDR3 is CASSGPDLIDTQYF. Written as DNA, the CDR3 is TGTGCCAGCAGTGGACCGGACCTAATTGATACGCAGTATTTT.

The count of this clonotype is one. The gene calls are TRBV19 and TRBJ1-2; the D is unclear. The CDR3 spans 13 residues. From germline, CDR1 is LNHDA and CDR2 SQIVND (reference sequence). V shed 1 base and J shed 4 bases, with 7 bases lying between them. The CDR3 nucleotides read TGTGCCAGTAGTATAGGGACGATCTATGGCTACACCTTC. Protein: CASSIGTIYGYTF.

The J gene is TRBJ2-1, the V gene TRBV13; 12 nucleotides match TRBD2. This CDR3 comprises 16 residues. The V segment lost 5 bases and the J segment 8 bases; nucleotides outside the gene matches: 10. Germline V gene lookup returns CDR1 PRHDT and CDR2 FYEKMQ (reference sequence). The CDR3 coding sequence is TGTGCCAGCAGCCCGACTAGCGGGGGAGGCCTCCATGAGCAGTTCTTC. Its translation: CASSPTSGGGLHEQFF.

This clonotype was seen a handful of times. The chain couples TRBV12-3 or TRBV12-4 to TRBJ2-5; D is uncertain. V lost 4 bases to trimming and J lost 5 bases, with 5 bases between them. The CDR3 spans 11 residues. The CDR3, as DNA: TGTGCCAGCAGTTATCTGGAGACCCAGTACTTC. Translating gives CASSYLETQYF.

The chain is built from TRBV19 and TRBJ2-3, with 15 positions matching TRBD2. Unmatched junction bases numbered 6, after V lost 5 bases and J lost 12 bases. CDR3 size: 14 residues. CDR1 is LNHDA and CDR2 is SQIVND in the germline V gene (reference sequence). The DNA of the CDR3 is TGTGCCAGTAGTGCCGGGACTAGCGGGGGGCCCCAGTATTTT. It translates to CASSAGTSGGPQYF.